This TCR beta chain originates from a study of OX40 agonist ivuxolimab in advanced cancers. Study summary: Melanoma, hepatocellular carcinoma, head and neck or renal cell cancer occurred in dose-escalation patients. Having had anti-PD-1, anti-PD-L1 or anti-CTLA-4 therapy before was allowed, and 40% to 45% had some. Broader study findings: In the 0.1 to 3.0 mg/kg range, CD4+ and CD8+ blood T cells had expanded clonally by week 6.

Details on this clone: Its target is unknown.

TCRdb keeps only in-frame clones here, not all; method: immunoSEQ multiplex PCR. This sample has 59,000 or so clones; about 87% occur once, and the top ten carry 0.37%. The junction had 3 bases not matched to a gene; V was cut back by 5 bases and J by 4 bases. The CDR3 is 13 amino acids. CDR1 and CDR2 from the germline V gene are MNHNS and SASEGT. The sample was CD4+ or CD8+ T cells sorted from blood, taken in a trial of the OX40 agonist ivuxolimab. The gene calls are TRBV6-1 and TRBJ1-1, with 8 bases fitting TRBD1. This TCR derives from an adult with an advanced solid tumor such as melanoma, head and neck, liver or kidney cancer. The CDR3 sequence: CASSPQGGTEAFF. The DNA of the CDR3 is TGTGCCAGCAGTCCACAGGGGGGCACTGAAGCTTTCTTT.